Below, 18 T cell receptor beta chains from the same sample are listed, as sequenced in a study of identical twins. TCRdb analysed the 5' RACE reads with MiXCR anew, one entry per CDR3 protein. The profile shows 500,000 or so distinct CDR3 sequences, 13% to 15% of them singletons. This sample also belongs to another study, concerning yellow fever vaccine responses in identical twins.

Sequenced sample: CD4+ T cells sorted from blood. These receptors originate from a young woman in good health.

This clonotype was counted between two and nine times. The CDR3 loop reads CASSVQGDTGELFF. CDR3 DNA sequence: TGTGCCAGCAGTGTACAGGGTGACACCGGGGAGCTGTTTTTT. The V call is TRBV28, the J call TRBJ2-2, with D possibly matching TRBD1 (6 bases). The CDR3 runs 14 residues. CDR1 and CDR2 from the germline V gene are MDHEN and SYDVKM. Trimming took 5 bases from V and 3 from J, leaving 10 bases between them.

This clonotype came up a few times. This chain uses TRBV10-2 with TRBJ1-2; TRBD1 matches at 7 bases. This CDR3 has 13 amino acids. V trimming: 3 bases; J trimming: 8 bases; junction bases outside the gene matches: 6. Per germline, CDR1 WSHSY and CDR2 SAAADI. The DNA of the CDR3 is TGCGCCAGCAGTGACGACAGGGAGAGGGGCTACACCTTC. Protein product: CASSDDRERGYTF.

This clonotype was detected a few times. This chain uses TRBV11-2 with TRBJ2-3, with unresolved D. V shed 2 bases and J shed 0 bases, with 15 bases lying between them. The CDR3 is made up of 17 amino acids. Germline lookup yields CDR1 SGHAT and CDR2 FQNNGV. The CDR3 DNA sequence: TGTGCCAGCAGCTTATTGGTGTGGGCTAGTAGCACAGATACGCAGTATTTT. Residues: CASSLLVWASSTDTQYF.

The chain carries TRBV28 and TRBJ2-2; a weak D match, TRBD2 (6 bases). V shed 8 bases and J shed 0 bases, with 22 bases lying between them. The CDR3 sequence is 18 residues long. Germline loops: CDR1 MDHEN, CDR2 SYDVKM. The CDR3 coding sequence is TGTGCCAGCCGTGGGGGGAGAAGGGATCAATCGAACACCGGGGAGCTGTTTTTT. It yields the protein CASRGGRRDQSNTGELFF.

The genes are TRBV4-1 and TRBJ1-2; 8 bases map to TRBD1. V lost 4 bases, J lost 7 bases, and 8 bases stayed unmatched. The length of the CDR3 is 14 residues. Germline CDR1 and CDR2: MGHRA and YSYEKL. CDR3 in DNA: TGCGCCAGCAGCCTCCGGACAGGGCGTGTTGGCTACACCTTC. Its protein product is CASSLRTGRVGYTF.

V is TRBV4-3 and J is TRBJ2-1; the match to TRBD2 covers 7 bases. V lost 0 bases and J lost 0; bases outside the gene matches: 5. The CDR3 has 17 amino acids. Germline V gene lookup returns CDR1 LGHNA and CDR2 YSLEER. In DNA, the CDR3 is TGCGCCAGCAGCCAAGATACGGGCGGGAGCTCCTACAATGAGCAGTTCTTC. Translated, it gives CASSQDTGGSSYNEQFF.

This clonotype was observed a handful of times. This chain links TRBV6-1 with TRBJ2-7; D is uncertain. Trimming took 8 bases from V and 0 from J, leaving 14 bases between them. Germline assignment: CDR1 MNHNS and CDR2 SASEGT. There are 14 residues in the CDR3. The CDR3 protein is CASSTGGSSYEQYF. CDR3 DNA: TGTGCCAGCTCCACGGGCGGAAGCTCCTACGAGCAGTACTTC.

This clonotype was picked up many times. The chain combines TRBV28 with TRBJ2-1; 12 bases line up with TRBD2. Losses at the gene ends were 5 bases for V and 9 bases for J; bases not matched to a gene: 8. Germline CDR1 reads MDHEN; CDR2 reads SYDVKM. The CDR3 length is 15 residues. CDR3 DNA: TGTGCCAGCAGTCCCCTAGCGGGAGGGGAGGTTGAGCAGTTCTTC. Translated: CASSPLAGGEVEQFF.

V and J are TRBV7-8 and TRBJ2-3; possibly TRBD1 for D (5 bases). Germline V gene lookup returns CDR1 SGHVS and CDR2 FQNEAQ. Between the trimmed V and J ends, which lost 1 base and 1 base, there was a span of 15 bases. CDR3 length equals 17 residues. CDR3 sequence reads: CASSLGGRASRTDTQYF. The CDR3 nucleotides read TGTGCCAGCAGCTTAGGCGGCAGGGCTTCTCGCACAGATACGCAGTATTTT.

There are a few counts of this clonotype. The CDR3 coding sequence is TGCAGCGTTGCCGGGTACAGGAACACTGAAGCTTTCTTT. This codes for CSVAGYRNTEAFF. The chain couples TRBV29-1 to TRBJ1-1; D ambiguous. V was pared by 4 bases and J by 1 base, with 10 bases between. This CDR3 spans 13 amino acids. Germline-derived CDR1 and CDR2 are SQVTM and ANQGSEA.

The V and J genes are TRBV15 and TRBJ2-7, with D perhaps matching TRBD1 or TRBD2 (6 bases each). V was pared by 5 bases and J by 4 bases, with 21 bases between. CDR3 length: 16 residues. CDR1 LNHNV and CDR2 YYDKDF come from the germline V gene (reference sequence). CDR3 nucleotides: TGTGCCACCAGCGTGGGGAACAGGGTGGGAGGATACGAGCAGTACTTC. It is translated as CATSVGNRVGGYEQYF.

This clonotype was recorded a few times. V is TRBV12-3 or TRBV12-4 and J is TRBJ2-2; D unresolved. The V end lost 6 bases, the J end lost 4 bases, and 12 bases lay between the germline ends. This CDR3 region has 14 residues. The CDR3 DNA sequence: TGTGCCAGCAGCCCTCCCCGACGCACCGGGGAGCTGTTTTTT. Its protein product is CASSPPRRTGELFF.

This clonotype turned up a few times. The rearrangement joins TRBV7-9 to TRBJ2-2; D may correspond to TRBD1 or TRBD2 (6 bases each). The CDR3 length is 13 residues. In germline, CDR1 is SEHNR, CDR2 FQNEAQ (reference sequence). Trimming left V 6 bases short and J 6 bases short, with 11 bases between. The CDR3 here is CASSRGDPGELFF. The CDR3 nucleotides are TGTGCCAGCAGTAGGGGGGACCCCGGGGAGCTGTTTTTT.

At least ten counts were recorded for this clonotype. The chain has TRBV20-1 and TRBJ2-7; 10 bases are a match to TRBD2. Germline assignment: CDR1 DFQATT and CDR2 SNEGSKA (reference sequence). Trimming at V came to 1 base and at J to 2 bases, leaving 5 bases not matched to a gene. This CDR3 contains 15 residues. The CDR3 spells CSARVSGLAAYEQYF. The CDR3 bases are TGCAGTGCTAGAGTGTCTGGACTAGCGGCCTACGAGCAGTACTTC.

The sample holds a few counts of this clonotype. The chain joins TRBV10-3 to TRBJ2-5, with TRBD2 identical over 8 bases. V trimming: 3 bases; J trimming: 5 bases; junction bases outside the gene matches: 8. The CDR3 spans 15 residues. Germline V CDR1 and CDR2: ENHRY, SYGVKD. The CDR3 nucleotides read TGTGCCATCAGTGACTTAGCGGGAAAGGGGGAGACCCAGTACTTC. This encodes CAISDLAGKGETQYF.

This clonotype came up a few times. V gene TRBV10-3 combines with J gene TRBJ1-5, with no clear D. This CDR3 comprises 13 residues. With 0 bases removed from V and 6 bases from J, the gap between germline ends came to 6 bases. The germline gives CDR1 ENHRY, CDR2 SYGVKD. The CDR3 DNA reads as TGTGCCATCAGTGAGTCGAAGGTTCAGCCCCAGCATTTT. Encoded protein: CAISESKVQPQHF.

This clonotype was counted only a few times. The genes are TRBV7-2 and TRBJ2-7; possible D gene TRBD2, 7 bases. CDR3 length equals 14 residues. Deletions cut 5 bases from V and 7 bases from J, with 18 bases between. Germline values: CDR1 SGHTA, CDR2 FQGNSA. The CDR3 DNA follows: TGTGCCAGCAGCCCGGGACTAAGGGGGGATGAGCAGTACTTC. Amino acid sequence: CASSPGLRGDEQYF.

This clonotype was seen at least ten times. The rearrangement uses TRBV7-6 and TRBJ2-3; possibly TRBD1 for D (5 bases). The V end lost 4 bases, the J end lost 2 bases, and 10 bases lay between the germline ends. The germline V gene has CDR1 SGHVS and CDR2 FNYEAQ. This CDR3 has 14 residues. CDR3 loop: CASSSQGHTDTQYF. CDR3 bases: TGTGCCAGCAGCTCGCAGGGTCACACAGATACGCAGTATTTT.